Detailed here is one TCR beta chain. The antigen is undetermined. The data were taken from a study of T cells expressing NK-cell markers. Study results and caveats: Unclear, still, was the HCMV specificity of the expanded NKG2C+ T cell clones. Leadership of the CD3+CD56-NKG2C+ fraction also belonged to these clonotypes in several donors.

Template switching by 5'RACE with UMIs generated the TCR beta cDNA. TCRdb reanalyzed the 5' RACE reads, giving one entry per CDR3 protein sequence and no DNA. The sample holds over 250,000 distinct CDR3 sequences. Germline V gene lookup returns CDR1 SQVTM and CDR2 ANQGSEA. This CDR3 has 13 residues. The sequencing sample was made of blood T cells: a sorted CD56 or NKG2C T cell subset, CD4+ or CD8+ T cells, or bulk PBMC T cells (not recorded which). This sequence originates from a woman aged 18 to 75 in good health. The rearrangement uses TRBV29-1 and TRBJ1-3. CDR3 loop: CSVAGAPGNTIYF.